A selection of T cell receptor beta chains follows, all from one sample in a study of shared clonotypes between healthy human individuals. The repertoire was sequenced with immunoSEQ multiplex PCR; TCRdb's copy has only in-frame clones and lacks some. Here the sample spans 1.6 million or so clones, approximately 98.5% being singletons. Sequencing was carried out using naive CD4+ T cells sorted from blood. These TCRs come from a man aged 30 to 39 in good health. The CDR3 runs from the conserved cysteine through the conserved F or W. A D gene is named only where the DNA matches it firmly. Clone size is given for some rows only: seen once, a few or many times, or a class if the clone is expanded.

d_gene	v_gene	abundance	len	j_gene	CDR3aa	CDR3nt
NA	TRBV7-8	NA	17	TRBJ1-3	CASSLFQGGGPLDTIYF	TGTGCCAGCAGCTTATTTCAGGGCGGGGGGCCTTTGGACACCATATATTTT
NA	TRBV11-3	NA	15	TRBJ2-2	CASSPLSGSAGELFF	TGTGCCAGCAGCCCCCTAAGCGGCTCAGCCGGGGAGCTGTTTTTT
NA	TRBV6-5	NA	13	TRBJ1-1	CASSYPGDTEAFF	TGTGCCAGCAGTTATCCCGGGGACACTGAAGCTTTCTTT
NA	TRBV21-1	NA	15	TRBJ2-3	CASSKTPYRTDTQYF	TGTGCCAGCAGCAAAACCCCCTACCGCACAGATACGCAGTATTTT
TRBD1	TRBV10-3	NA	12	TRBJ2-5	CAIRGTEETQYF	TGTGCCATCAGGGGGACAGAAGAGACCCAGTACTTC
NA	TRBV5-1	NA	15	TRBJ2-1	CASSLSWAIYNEQFF	TGCGCCAGCAGCTTAAGCTGGGCTATCTACAATGAGCAGTTCTTC
TRBD2	TRBV7-2	NA	19	TRBJ2-1	CASSSPHMGGSTSFNEQFF	TGTGCCAGCAGCTCCCCTCATATGGGCGGGAGCACCTCCTTCAATGAGCAGTTCTTC
TRBD1	TRBV2	NA	14	TRBJ2-5	CASSPDRGSETQYF	TGTGCCAGCAGTCCTGACAGGGGATCGGAGACCCAGTACTTC
TRBD1	TRBV11-2	NA	13	TRBJ2-7	CASSATGIGEQYF	TGTGCCAGCAGCGCGACAGGGATAGGCGAGCAGTACTTC
NA	TRBV5-1	once	12	TRBJ1-2	CASSEGHYGYTF	TGCGCCAGCAGCGAGGGGCACTATGGCTACACCTTC
NA	TRBV7-9	NA	11	TRBJ2-7	CASSPQNEQYF	TGTGCCAGCAGCCCTCAAAACGAGCAGTACTTC
NA	TRBV4-1	NA	15	TRBJ1-2	CASRSPFPLPYGYTF	TGCGCCAGCAGGTCACCCTTTCCCCTGCCGTATGGCTACACCTTC
NA	TRBV9	NA	14	TRBJ2-3	CASSVEIEDSPQYF	TGTGCCAGCAGCGTAGAGATTGAGGATTCGCCGCAGTATTTT
TRBD1	TRBV6-5	NA	15	TRBJ1-5	CASSYSSGTGWPQHF	TGTGCCAGCAGTTACTCTTCCGGGACAGGGTGGCCCCAGCATTTT
NA	TRBV11-3	NA	14	TRBJ1-1	CASSLGGPGTEAFF	TGTGCCAGCAGCCTAGGGGGTCCGGGCACTGAAGCTTTCTTT
NA	TRBV29-1	NA	13	TRBJ1-5	CSARTASNQPQHF	TGCAGCGCACGGACAGCAAGCAATCAGCCCCAGCATTTT
TRBD1	TRBV11-2	NA	14	TRBJ1-1	CASSSIQGAGEAFF	TGTGCCAGCAGCTCGATACAGGGGGCTGGAGAAGCTTTCTTT
NA	TRBV10-1	NA	14	TRBJ2-2	CASSELVGNGELFF	TGCGCCAGCAGTGAGTTGGTGGGAAACGGGGAGCTGTTTTTT
TRBD2	TRBV5-1	NA	15	TRBJ2-7	CASSRGLAGVYEQYF	TGCGCCAGCAGCAGGGGACTAGCGGGTGTTTACGAGCAGTACTTC
TRBD1	TRBV5-5	once	16	TRBJ2-3	CASSADRGVSTDTQYF	TGTGCCAGCAGCGCGGACAGGGGAGTATCTACAGATACGCAGTATTTT
TRBD2	TRBV7-9	NA	17	TRBJ2-3	CASSLAIRTSGTDTQYF	TGTGCCAGCAGCTTAGCTATTAGGACTAGCGGGACTGATACGCAGTATTTT
NA	TRBV7-9	NA	13	TRBJ2-3	CASIMSGIDTQYF	TGTGCCAGCATAATGTCAGGGATAGATACGCAGTATTTT
NA	TRBV15	NA	16	TRBJ2-1	CATEPKGGGTYNEQFF	TGTGCCACCGAGCCTAAGGGTGGGGGGACCTACAATGAGCAGTTCTTC
NA	TRBV18	few	12	TRBJ1-1	CASSPLNTEAFF	TGTGCCAGCTCACCCCTGAACACTGAAGCTTTCTTT
NA	TRBV4-1	NA	14	TRBJ2-7	CASSQDRGLGEQYF	TGCGCCAGCAGCCAAGATCGGGGCTTGGGAGAGCAGTACTTC
NA	TRBV11-2	NA	16	TRBJ2-1	CASSPFGAGAYNEQFF	TGTGCCAGCAGCCCCTTTGGGGCGGGTGCTTACAATGAGCAGTTCTTC
NA	TRBV28	NA	13	TRBJ2-7	CASSLYQGYEQYF	TGTGCCAGCAGTTTATACCAGGGCTACGAGCAGTACTTC
TRBD1	TRBV2	NA	16	TRBJ1-2	CASKGTGSVSYYGYTF	TGTGCCAGCAAAGGGACAGGATCGGTTAGTTACTATGGCTACACCTTC
TRBD2	TRBV18	NA	20	TRBJ2-2	CASSPLGASGRRTNTGELFF	TGTGCCAGCTCACCATTAGGAGCTAGCGGGAGGCGTACGAACACCGGGGAGCTGTTTTTT
NA	TRBV7-8	NA	13	TRBJ2-1	CASSLGTRGEQFF	TGTGCCAGCAGCTTAGGCACCCGAGGCGAGCAGTTCTTC
NA	TRBV5-1	NA	15	TRBJ2-1	CASSKDGFLVHEQFF	TGCGCCAGCAGCAAGGACGGCTTTTTGGTTCATGAGCAGTTCTTC
NA	TRBV30	NA	11	TRBJ1-2	CAWNGVGGYTF	TGTGCCTGGAACGGGGTAGGTGGCTACACCTTC
NA	TRBV5-4	NA	16	TRBJ2-7	CASSLGPGQTLYEQYF	TGTGCCAGCAGCTTGGGACCGGGACAAACCCTCTACGAGCAGTACTTC
NA	TRBV5-1	NA	16	TRBJ2-3	CASSSPGATSTDTQYF	TGCGCCAGCAGCTCGCCAGGAGCCACTAGCACAGATACGCAGTATTTT
NA	TRBV7-9	NA	15	TRBJ2-4	CASSLEQIAKNIQYF	TGTGCCAGCAGCTTAGAGCAGATAGCCAAAAACATTCAGTACTTC
NA	TRBV30	NA	11	TRBJ2-5	CAWSSLETQYF	TGTGCCTGGAGTAGCCTGGAGACCCAGTACTTC
NA	TRBV7-7	NA	14	TRBJ2-3	CASSFTGTQSTQYF	TGTGCTAGCAGCTTTACCGGGACCCAGTCTACGCAGTATTTT
NA	TRBV4-1	NA	15	TRBJ2-3	CASSTGATFTDTQYF	TGCGCCAGCAGCACGGGGGCCACTTTCACAGATACGCAGTATTTT
NA	TRBV7-2	NA	15	TRBJ2-1	CASSLAIGSYNEQFF	TGTGCCAGCAGCTTAGCGATCGGGAGTTACAATGAGCAGTTCTTC
NA	TRBV10-3	NA	16	TRBJ2-7	CAISPLEAGPSYEQYF	TGTGCCATCTCCCCATTAGAGGCGGGTCCCTCCTACGAGCAGTACTTC
TRBD2	TRBV10-3	once	15	TRBJ2-7	CAISESGGVVEEQYF	TGTGCCATCAGTGAGTCGGGGGGGGTGGTAGAAGAGCAGTACTTC
NA	TRBV29-1	NA	11	TRBJ1-2	CSVVNSYGYTF	TGCAGCGTTGTAAACTCCTATGGCTACACCTTC
NA	TRBV28	once	14	TRBJ1-5	CASSSLLQNQPQHF	TGTGCCAGCAGTAGCCTTCTCCAAAATCAGCCCCAGCATTTT
NA	TRBV10-3	NA	15	TRBJ1-2	CAISESEGIGYGYTF	TGTGCCATCAGTGAGTCGGAGGGGATCGGCTATGGCTACACCTTC
NA	TRBV4-2	NA	13	TRBJ2-2	CASSQGPLGELFF	TGTGCCAGCAGCCAGGGACCGCTCGGGGAGCTGTTTTTT